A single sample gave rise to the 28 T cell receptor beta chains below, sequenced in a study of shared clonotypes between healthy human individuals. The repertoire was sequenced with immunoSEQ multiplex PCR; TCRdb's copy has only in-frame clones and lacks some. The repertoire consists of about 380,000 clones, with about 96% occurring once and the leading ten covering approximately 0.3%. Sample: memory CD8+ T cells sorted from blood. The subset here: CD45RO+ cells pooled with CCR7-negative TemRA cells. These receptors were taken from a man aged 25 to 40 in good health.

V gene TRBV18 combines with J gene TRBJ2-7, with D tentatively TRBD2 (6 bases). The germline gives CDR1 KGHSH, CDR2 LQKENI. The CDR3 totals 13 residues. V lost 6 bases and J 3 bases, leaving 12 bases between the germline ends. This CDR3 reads CASSFDGGYEQYF. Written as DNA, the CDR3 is TGTGCCAGCTCCTTTGACGGGGGCTACGAGCAGTACTTC.

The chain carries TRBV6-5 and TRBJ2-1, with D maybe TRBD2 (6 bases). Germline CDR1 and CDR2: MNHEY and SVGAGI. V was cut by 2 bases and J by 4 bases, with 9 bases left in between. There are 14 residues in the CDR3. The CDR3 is CASSYGGEYNEQFF. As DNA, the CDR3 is TGTGCCAGCAGTTACGGCGGGGAGTACAATGAGCAGTTCTTC.

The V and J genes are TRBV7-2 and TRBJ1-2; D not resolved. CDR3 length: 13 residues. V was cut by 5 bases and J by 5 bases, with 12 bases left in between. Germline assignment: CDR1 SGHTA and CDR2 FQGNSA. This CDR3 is CASSPDTAYGYTF. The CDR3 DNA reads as TGTGCCAGCAGCCCTGACACAGCGTATGGCTACACCTTC.

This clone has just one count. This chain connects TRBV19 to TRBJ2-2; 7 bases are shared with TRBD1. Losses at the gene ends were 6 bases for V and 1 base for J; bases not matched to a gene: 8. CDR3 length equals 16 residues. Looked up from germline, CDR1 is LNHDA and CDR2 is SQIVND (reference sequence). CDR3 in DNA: TGTGCCAGTAGACACACCGGGACAGTGAACACCGGGGAGCTGTTTTTT. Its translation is CASRHTGTVNTGELFF.

CDR3 in amino acids: CASSLGVTGGTDTQYF. Written as DNA, the CDR3 is TGTGCCAGCAGCTTAGGGGTTACAGGGGGCACAGATACGCAGTATTTT. J is TRBJ2-3 and V is TRBV11-3; TRBD1 agrees at 7 bases. CDR3 length: 16 residues. The V gene end was trimmed by 1 base and the J gene end by 1 base; junction bases not matched to a gene: 5. Germline values: CDR1 SGHNT, CDR2 YENEEA.

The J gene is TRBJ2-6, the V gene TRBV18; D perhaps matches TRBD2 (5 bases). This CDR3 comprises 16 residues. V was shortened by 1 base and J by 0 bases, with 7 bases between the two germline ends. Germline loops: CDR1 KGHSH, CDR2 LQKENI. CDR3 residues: CASSPLRGSGANVLTF. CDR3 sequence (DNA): TGTGCCAGCTCACCACTTCGGGGCTCTGGGGCCAACGTCCTGACTTTC.

The CDR3 reads CASTTRGPAQYF. In DNA form, the CDR3 reads TGTGCCAGTACCACCCGGGGGCCGGCCCAGTACTTC. The chain uses TRBV28 and TRBJ2-5; D assignment may be TRBD1 or TRBD2 (6 bases each). This CDR3 is built from 12 residues. Germline lookup yields CDR1 MDHEN and CDR2 SYDVKM. Trimming stripped 9 bases from V and 9 bases from J, with 17 bases between.

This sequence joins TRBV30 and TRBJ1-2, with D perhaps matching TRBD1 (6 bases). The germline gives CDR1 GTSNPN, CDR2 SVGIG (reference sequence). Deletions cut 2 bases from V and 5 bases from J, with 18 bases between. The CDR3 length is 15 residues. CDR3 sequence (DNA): TGTGCCTGGAGTTCCCCCCAGACAGGCACTTATGGCTACACCTTC. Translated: CAWSSPQTGTYGYTF.

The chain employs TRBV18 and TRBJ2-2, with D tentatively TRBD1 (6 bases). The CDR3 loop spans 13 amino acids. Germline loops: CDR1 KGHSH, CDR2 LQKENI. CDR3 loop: CATHRDLAGELFF. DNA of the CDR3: TGTGCTACACACAGGGACCTCGCCGGGGAGCTGTTTTTT.

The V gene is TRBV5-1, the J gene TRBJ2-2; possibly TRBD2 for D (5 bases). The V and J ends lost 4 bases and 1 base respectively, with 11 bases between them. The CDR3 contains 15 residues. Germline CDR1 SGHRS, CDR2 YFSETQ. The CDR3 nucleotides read TGCGCCAGCAGCCGTCTGGCGGGGAACACCGGGGAGCTGTTTTTT. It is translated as CASSRLAGNTGELFF.

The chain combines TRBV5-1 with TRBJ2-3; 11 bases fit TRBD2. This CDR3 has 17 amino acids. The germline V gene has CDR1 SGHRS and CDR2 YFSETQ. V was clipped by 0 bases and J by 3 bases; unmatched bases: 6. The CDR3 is CASSLATLAGETDTQYF. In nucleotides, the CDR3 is TGCGCCAGCAGCTTGGCGACACTAGCGGGAGAAACAGATACGCAGTATTTT.

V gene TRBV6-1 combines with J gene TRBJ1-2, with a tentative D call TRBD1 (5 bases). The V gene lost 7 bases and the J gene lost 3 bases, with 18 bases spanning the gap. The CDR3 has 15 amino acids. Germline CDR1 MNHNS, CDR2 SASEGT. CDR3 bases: TGTGCCAGCACTACTTGGGGGGGTCGAGACTATGGCTACACCTTC. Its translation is CASTTWGGRDYGYTF.

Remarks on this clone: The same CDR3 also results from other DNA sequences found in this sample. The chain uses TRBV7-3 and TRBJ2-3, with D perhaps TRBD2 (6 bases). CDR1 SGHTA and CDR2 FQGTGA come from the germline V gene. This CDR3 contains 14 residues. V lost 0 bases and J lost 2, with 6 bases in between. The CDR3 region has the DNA TGTGCCAGCAGCTTAACGCGGGACACAGATACGCAGTATTTT. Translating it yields CASSLTRDTDTQYF.

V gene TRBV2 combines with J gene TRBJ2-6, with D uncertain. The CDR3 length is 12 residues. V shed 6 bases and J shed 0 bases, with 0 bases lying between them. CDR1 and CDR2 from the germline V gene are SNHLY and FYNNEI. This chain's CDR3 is CASSSGANVLTF. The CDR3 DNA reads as TGTGCCAGCAGCTCTGGGGCCAACGTCCTGACTTTC. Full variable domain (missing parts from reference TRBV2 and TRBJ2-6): EPEVTQTPSHQVTQMGQEVILRCVPISNHLYFYWYRQILGQKVEFLVSFYNNEISEKSEIFDDQFSVERPDGSNFTLKIRSTKLEDSAMYFCASSSGANVLTFGAGSRLTVL.

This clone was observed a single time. The chain's CDR3 is CASSYTGTGAYNEQFF. Written as DNA, the CDR3 is TGCGCCAGCAGCTACACCGGGACAGGGGCCTACAATGAGCAGTTCTTC. The chain joins TRBV5-1 to TRBJ2-1; the match to TRBD1 covers 10 bases. The V and J ends lost 3 bases and 2 bases, in that order; junction bases with no gene match: 5. The CDR3 is made up of 16 amino acids. Germline V lookup: CDR1 SGHRS, CDR2 YFSETQ.

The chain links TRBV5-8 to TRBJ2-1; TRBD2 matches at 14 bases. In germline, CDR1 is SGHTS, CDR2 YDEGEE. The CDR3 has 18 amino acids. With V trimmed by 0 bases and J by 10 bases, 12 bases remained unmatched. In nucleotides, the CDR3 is TGTGCCAGCAGCTTGGCCGGACTAGCGGGAGGTCCCCTTAGGGAGCAGTTCTTC. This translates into CASSLAGLAGGPLREQFF.

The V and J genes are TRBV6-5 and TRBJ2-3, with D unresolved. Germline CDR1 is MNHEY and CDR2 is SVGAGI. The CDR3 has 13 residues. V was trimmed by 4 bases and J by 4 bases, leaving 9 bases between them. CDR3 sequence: CASSSLPPDTQYF. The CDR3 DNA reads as TGTGCCAGCAGTTCCCTTCCCCCAGATACGCAGTATTTT.

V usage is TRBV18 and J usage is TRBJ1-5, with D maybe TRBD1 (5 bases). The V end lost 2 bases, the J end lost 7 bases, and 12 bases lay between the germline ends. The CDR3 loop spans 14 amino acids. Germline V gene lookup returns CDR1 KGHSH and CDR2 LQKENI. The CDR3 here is CASSPVGAGQPQHF. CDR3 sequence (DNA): TGTGCCAGCTCACCAGTTGGGGCAGGACAGCCCCAGCATTTT.

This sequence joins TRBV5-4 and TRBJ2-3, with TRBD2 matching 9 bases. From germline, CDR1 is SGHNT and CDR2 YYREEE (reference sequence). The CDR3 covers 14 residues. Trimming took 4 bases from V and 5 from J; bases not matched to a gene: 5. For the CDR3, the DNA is TGTGCCAGCAGCCTGGGACTAGCCCTAGATACGCAGTATTTT. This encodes CASSLGLALDTQYF.

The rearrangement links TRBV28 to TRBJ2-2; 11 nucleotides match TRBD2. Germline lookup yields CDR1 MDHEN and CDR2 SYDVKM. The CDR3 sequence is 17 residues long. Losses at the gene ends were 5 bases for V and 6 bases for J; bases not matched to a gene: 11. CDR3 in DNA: TGTGCCAGCAGTCCCGATTTTTCTAGCGGGAGGTCCGGGGAGCTGTTTTTT. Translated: CASSPDFSSGRSGELFF.

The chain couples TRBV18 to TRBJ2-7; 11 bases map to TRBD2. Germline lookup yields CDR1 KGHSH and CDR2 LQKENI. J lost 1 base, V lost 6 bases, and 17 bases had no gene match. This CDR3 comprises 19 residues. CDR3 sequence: CASSPRKNTLAGASYEQYF. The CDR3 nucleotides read TGTGCCAGCTCCCCCCGTAAAAACACACTAGCGGGAGCTTCCTACGAGCAGTACTTC.

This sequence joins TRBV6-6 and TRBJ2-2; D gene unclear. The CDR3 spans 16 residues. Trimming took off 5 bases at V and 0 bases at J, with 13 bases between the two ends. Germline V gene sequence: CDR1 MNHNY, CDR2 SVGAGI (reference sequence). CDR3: CASSVLSPTNTGELFF. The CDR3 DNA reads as TGTGCCAGCAGTGTTCTTAGCCCGACGAACACCGGGGAGCTGTTTTTT.

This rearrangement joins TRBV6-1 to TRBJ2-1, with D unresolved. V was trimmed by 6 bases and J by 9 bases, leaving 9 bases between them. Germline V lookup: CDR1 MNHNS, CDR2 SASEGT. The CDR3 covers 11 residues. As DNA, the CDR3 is TGTGCCAGCAGGGAGATGGCTGAGCAGTTCTTC. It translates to CASREMAEQFF.

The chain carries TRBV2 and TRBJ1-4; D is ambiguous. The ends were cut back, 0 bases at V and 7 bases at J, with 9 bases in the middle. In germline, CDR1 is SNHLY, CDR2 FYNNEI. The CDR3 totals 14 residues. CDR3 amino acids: CASSEAVTVEKLFF. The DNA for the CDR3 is TGTGCCAGCAGTGAAGCGGTCACGGTTGAAAAACTGTTTTTT.

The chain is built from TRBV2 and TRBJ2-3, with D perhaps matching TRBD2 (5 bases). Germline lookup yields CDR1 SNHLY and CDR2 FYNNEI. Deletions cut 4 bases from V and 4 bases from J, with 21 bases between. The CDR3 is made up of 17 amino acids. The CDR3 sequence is CASSGAIRLAHSDTQYF. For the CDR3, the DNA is TGTGCCAGCAGTGGGGCTATCCGGCTAGCCCATTCAGATACGCAGTATTTT.

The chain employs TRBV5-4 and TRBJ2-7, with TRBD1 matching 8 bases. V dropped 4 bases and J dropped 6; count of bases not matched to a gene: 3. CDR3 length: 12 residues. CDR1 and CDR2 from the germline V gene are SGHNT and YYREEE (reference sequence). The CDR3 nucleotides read TGTGCCAGCAGCCCAACAGGGGGCGAGCAGTACTTC. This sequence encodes CASSPTGGEQYF. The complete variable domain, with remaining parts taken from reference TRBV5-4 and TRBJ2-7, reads ETGVTQSPTHLIKTRGQQVTLRCSSQSGHNTVSWYQQALGQGPQFIFQYYREEENGRGNFPPRFSGLQFPNYSSELNVNALELDDSALYLCASSPTGGEQYFGPGTRLTVT.

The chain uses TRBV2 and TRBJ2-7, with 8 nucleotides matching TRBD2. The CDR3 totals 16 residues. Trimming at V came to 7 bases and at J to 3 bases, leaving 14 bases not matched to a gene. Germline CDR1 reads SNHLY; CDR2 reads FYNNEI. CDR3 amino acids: CASTGVSGRSRYEQYF. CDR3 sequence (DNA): TGTGCCAGCACCGGGGTGAGCGGGAGAAGTCGCTACGAGCAGTACTTC.

The CDR3 DNA is TGTGCCAGCAGCTCTTGGGGACAGGGGGCGTCATCCTATAATTCACCCCTCCACTTT. This gives the protein CASSSWGQGASSYNSPLHF. The V gene is TRBV7-9, the J gene TRBJ1-6; TRBD1 agrees at 12 bases. V dropped 4 bases and J dropped 1; count of bases not matched to a gene: 8. The CDR3 is 19 amino acids. In germline, CDR1 is SEHNR, CDR2 FQNEAQ (reference sequence).